These 5 T cell receptor beta chains share one sample of origin, sequenced in a study of T cell repertoires in cytomegalovirus infection. TCRdb reanalysed the reads using MiXCR and keeps one entry per CDR3 protein. The sample carries approximately 150,000 distinct CDR3 sequences, 5.5% to 7% recorded once. Sequencing was done on a sample of PBMCs. The receptor set was obtained from a human donor in good health (CMV status not recorded). Some clones in this sample may be carry-over from other donors' samples.

This clonotype was detected ten times or more. The chain carries TRBV23-1 and TRBJ2-7; weak D call: TRBD2 (6 bases). TRBV23-1 is assigned to the ORF class and has an uncertain function. The CDR3 extends over 17 amino acids. V lost 2 bases and J 0 bases, leaving 17 bases between the germline ends. CDR3 loop: CASSQHSGTRASYEQYF. The DNA of the CDR3 is TGCGCCAGCAGTCAACACTCCGGGACTCGGGCCTCCTACGAGCAGTACTTC.

In this sample, this clonotype turned up a few times. The chain's CDR3 is CASSSFGPGGSQPQHF. CDR3 nucleotide sequence: TGTGCCAGCTCATCCTTCGGCCCCGGTGGGAGTCAGCCCCAGCATTTT. The chain employs TRBV18 and TRBJ1-5; D not resolved. Germline V gives CDR1 KGHSH, CDR2 LQKENI. V gave up 5 bases and J gave up 6 bases, with 20 bases separating them. The CDR3 consists of 16 residues.

This clonotype has at least ten counts. The chain combines TRBV10-3 with TRBJ1-2; a weak D match, TRBD1 (5 bases). V shed 3 bases and J shed 4 bases, with 9 bases lying between them. This CDR3 has 13 amino acids. CDR1 is ENHRY and CDR2 is SYGVKD in the germline V gene. This chain's CDR3 is CAISDRAPYGYTF. In DNA form, the CDR3 reads TGTGCCATCAGTGACAGGGCCCCCTATGGCTACACCTTC.

This clonotype was recorded many times. This chain links TRBV11-2 with TRBJ2-1; TRBD2 matches at 9 bases. Trimming removed 2 bases from V and 5 bases from J; junction bases left unmatched: 16. The germline V gene has CDR1 SGHAT and CDR2 FQNNGV. The CDR3 loop spans 19 amino acids. For the CDR3, the DNA is TGTGCCAGCAGCTTACGCGCCCTACTAATAGCGGGGGTTAACAATGAGCAGTTCTTC. Its translation is CASSLRALLIAGVNNEQFF.

This clonotype has a count of ten or more. The rearrangement joins TRBV6-6 to TRBJ2-2; possibly TRBD1 or TRBD2 for D (6 bases each). Germline-derived CDR1 and CDR2 are MNHNY and SVGAGI (reference sequence). CDR3 size: 16 residues. Trimming left V 2 bases short and J 9 bases short, with 19 bases between. CDR3 sequence: CASSYGTGGAFRELFF. The CDR3 coding sequence is TGTGCCAGCAGTTACGGGACCGGGGGCGCGTTCCGGGAGCTGTTTTTT.